Sequencing of this TCR beta chain was carried out in a study of blood T cell repertoires in COVID-19. In the study overall: Samples of COVID-19 (acute and convalescent) were obtained from the United States, Italy and Spain. The cDNA or gDNA used as material had been derived from T cells, B-cell-depleted T cells, or PBMCs.

Germline V gives CDR1 SSHAT, CDR2 FNYEAQ (reference sequence). The CDR3 runs to 15 residues. About this clone: One junction end does not reproduce the germline sequence, and a read error may be involved.

In the source study's methods: Estimation of nucleated cell counts was performed using reference gene primer amplification. The protocol was immunoSEQ multiplex PCR, while the TCRdb copy is restricted to in-frame clones and leaves out a portion. The DNA gave D and trimming, while V, J and clone size come from that table. Of a few hundred thousand clones in the sample, 85% were seen once. The sequenced material came from peripheral blood. The TCR sequence derives from a woman between 45 and 65 years old with active or convalescent COVID-19. The chain uses TRBV7-7 and TRBJ2-1; 9 nucleotides align to TRBD2. Here the CDR3 reads CASSLGGRAYNEQFF. CDR3 in DNA: TGTGCTAGCAGCTTAGGCGGGAGGGCCTACAATGAGCAGTTCTTC.